The next 26 T cell receptor beta chains were all read from a single sample in a study of OX40 agonist ivuxolimab in advanced cancers. Clones were sequenced by immunoSEQ multiplex PCR, and TCRdb holds only the in-frame ones, with some missing. Of fewer than 100,000 clones in the sample, roughly 93% are singletons; the top ten hold 6.2%. Sequencing was performed on CD4+ or CD8+ T cells sorted from blood, taken in a trial of the OX40 agonist ivuxolimab. These receptors all come from an adult with an advanced solid tumor such as melanoma, head and neck, liver or kidney cancer.

The genes are TRBV19 and TRBJ2-7; TRBD1 aligns across 11 bases. Trimming took 8 bases from V and 4 from J; bases not matched to a gene: 7. This CDR3 has 14 amino acids. Germline CDR1 LNHDA, CDR2 SQIVND (reference sequence). CDR3 in amino acids: CASAAGTGGYEQYF. DNA of the CDR3: TGTGCCAGTGCCGCTGGGACAGGGGGATACGAGCAGTACTTC.

The chain carries TRBV29-1 and TRBJ2-2; no clear D gene. The V end was cut by 0 bases, the J end by 4 bases, with 6 bases between. The CDR3 spans 13 residues. The germline CDR1 and CDR2 sequences are SQVTM and ANQGSEA. DNA of the CDR3: TGCAGCGTTGAAGAAGGGTTCACCGGGGAGCTGTTTTTT. This codes for CSVEEGFTGELFF.

V usage is TRBV4-1 and J usage is TRBJ1-5, with D perhaps TRBD1 (5 bases). This CDR3 contains 15 residues. Germline V gene lookup returns CDR1 MGHRA and CDR2 YSYEKL. V was shortened by 2 bases and J by 0 bases, with 8 bases between the two germline ends. The CDR3: CASSQWGNSNQPQHF. CDR3 in DNA: TGCGCCAGCAGCCAATGGGGGAATAGCAATCAGCCCCAGCATTTT.

The V and J genes are TRBV5-1 and TRBJ1-1; D unclear. This CDR3 has 13 residues. CDR1 and CDR2 (germline): SGHRS, YFSETQ. The V end lost 2 bases, the J end lost 5 bases, and 10 bases lay between the germline ends. CDR3 nucleotide sequence: TGCGCCAGCAGCTTACAGACGGGTACTGAAGCTTTCTTT. Translation: CASSLQTGTEAFF.

V is TRBV29-1 and J is TRBJ2-7, with TRBD2 as a possible D gene (7 bases). V was shortened by 3 bases and J by 3 bases, with 21 bases between the two germline ends. CDR3 length equals 16 residues. Per the germline V gene, CDR1 is SQVTM and CDR2 is ANQGSEA. The CDR3 sequence: CSVEVDRGGGVYEQYF. The DNA of the CDR3 is TGCAGCGTTGAGGTAGACCGAGGGGGGGGAGTCTACGAGCAGTACTTC.

The rearrangement uses TRBV7-9 and TRBJ2-5; the match to TRBD2 covers 12 bases. Per the germline V gene, CDR1 is SEHNR and CDR2 is FQNEAQ (reference sequence). The J segment lost 0 bases and the V segment lost 2 bases, leaving 10 bases of the junction unmatched. This CDR3 comprises 19 residues. Written as DNA, the CDR3 is TGTGCCAGCAGCTTACGGGGACTAGCGGGCAATATGTACCAAGAGACCCAGTACTTC. This sequence encodes CASSLRGLAGNMYQETQYF.

This clone appeared a single time. The chain couples TRBV6-1 to TRBJ1-1; the D gene is possibly TRBD1 (5 bases). Looked up from germline, CDR1 is MNHNS and CDR2 is SASEGT. This CDR3 is 12 amino acids long. The V end lost 5 bases, the J end lost 4 bases, and 8 bases lay between the germline ends. The CDR3, as DNA: TGTGCCAGCAGTCAAGGGGTCACTGAAGCTTTCTTT. Translation gives CASSQGVTEAFF.

V usage is TRBV6-1 and J usage is TRBJ2-3, with TRBD1 matching 7 bases. J lost 1 base, V lost 2 bases, and 6 bases had no gene match. The CDR3 totals 16 residues. CDR1 and CDR2 from the germline V gene are MNHNS and SASEGT. This chain's CDR3 is CASSEWAGGGTDTQYF. CDR3 sequence (DNA): TGTGCCAGCAGTGAATGGGCAGGGGGAGGCACAGATACGCAGTATTTT.

The genes are TRBV4-3 and TRBJ1-2; the match to TRBD1 covers 7 bases. Trimming cost V 5 bases and J 4 bases; bases outside gene matches: 4. The germline V gene has CDR1 LGHNA and CDR2 YSLEER. This CDR3 has 13 amino acids. The CDR3 here is CASSFRTGYGYTF. Written as DNA, the CDR3 is TGCGCCAGCAGCTTTCGGACAGGCTATGGCTACACCTTC.

The genes are TRBV19 and TRBJ2-5, with 7 bases lining up with TRBD2. The CDR3 is made up of 15 amino acids. The V segment lost 3 bases and the J segment 5 bases; nucleotides outside the gene matches: 9. Per the germline V gene, CDR1 is LNHDA and CDR2 is SQIVND (reference sequence). As DNA, the CDR3 is TGTGCCAGTAGTATCGGCGACTTCGGGAGGGAGACCCAGTACTTC. Amino acid sequence: CASSIGDFGRETQYF.

The chain carries TRBV19 and TRBJ2-1, with D unresolved. The CDR3 contains 17 residues. Trimming shortened V by 3 bases and J by 0 bases, and 15 bases separated the two germline ends. Germline V gene lookup returns CDR1 LNHDA and CDR2 SQIVND (reference sequence). The CDR3 reads CASSIPTALLSYNEQFF. As DNA, the CDR3 is TGTGCCAGTAGTATCCCGACGGCGCTTCTCTCCTACAATGAGCAGTTCTTC.

The gene calls are TRBV6-5 and TRBJ1-6, with 8 bases matching TRBD1. With 6 bases clipped from V and 10 bases from J, the junction kept 8 bases outside the gene matches. CDR3 length: 14 amino acids. Germline V gene lookup returns CDR1 MNHEY and CDR2 SVGAGI. The CDR3: CASRTGEGESPLHF. The CDR3 region has the DNA TGTGCCAGCAGGACAGGGGAGGGAGAATCACCCCTCCACTTT.

The chain employs TRBV29-1 and TRBJ1-4; 7 bases line up with TRBD1. Germline V gene data show CDR1 as SQVTM and CDR2 as ANQGSEA. Losses at the gene ends were 7 bases for V and 0 bases for J; bases not matched to a gene: 8. The CDR3 covers 15 residues. DNA of the CDR3: TGCAGCGCCTTACAGGGGATCGCAACTAATGAAAAACTGTTTTTT. Translated, it gives CSALQGIATNEKLFF.

The chain uses TRBV2 and TRBJ1-2; D not certain. Trimming took off 8 bases at V and 8 bases at J, with 9 bases between the two ends. The CDR3 length is 10 residues. CDR1 and CDR2 from the germline V gene are SNHLY and FYNNEI. This chain's CDR3 is CASEHAGYTF. Written as DNA, the CDR3 is TGTGCCAGCGAGCATGCCGGCTACACCTTC.

The rearrangement joins TRBV6-1 to TRBJ2-7, with TRBD1 matching 8 bases. The CDR3 is 17 residues long. Germline V gene sequence: CDR1 MNHNS, CDR2 SASEGT. Trimming at V came to 1 base and at J to 2 bases, leaving 10 bases not matched to a gene. The CDR3 is CASSEVIRTGKPYEQYF. The CDR3 DNA reads as TGTGCCAGCAGTGAAGTTATTAGGACAGGGAAACCCTACGAGCAGTACTTC.

The rearrangement uses TRBV29-1 and TRBJ2-7, with D uncertain. V was cut by 4 bases and J by 3 bases, with 7 bases left in between. The CDR3 consists of 11 residues. Looked up from germline, CDR1 is SQVTM and CDR2 is ANQGSEA. CDR3 coding DNA: TGCAGCGTTGTGGCCCTCTACGAGCAGTACTTC. Protein: CSVVALYEQYF.

This clone was detected only once. The rearrangement joins TRBV11-2 to TRBJ2-3; a weak D match, TRBD2 (5 bases). The CDR3 has 14 amino acids. Germline V lookup: CDR1 SGHAT, CDR2 FQNNGV. V lost 1 base to trimming and J lost 6 bases, with 11 bases between them. The CDR3 is CASSLGGSRDTQYF. The CDR3 coding sequence is TGTGCCAGCAGCTTAGGAGGGTCGAGGGATACGCAGTATTTT.

This clone has only a few counts. The chain is built from TRBV5-1 and TRBJ2-2, with D perhaps being TRBD1 or TRBD2 (6 bases each). Germline V gene data show CDR1 as SGHRS and CDR2 as YFSETQ. The length of the CDR3 is 18 residues. The germline V and J ends were trimmed by 4 bases and 6 bases, with 25 bases remaining between them. CDR3 sequence: CASSHQGIGAGFSGELFF. CDR3 in DNA: TGCGCCAGCAGCCACCAGGGGATAGGGGCGGGGTTCTCCGGGGAGCTGTTTTTT.

This chain joins TRBV19 and TRBJ1-2; D unresolved. The germline gives CDR1 LNHDA, CDR2 SQIVND (reference sequence). This CDR3 comprises 13 residues. Trimming removed 7 bases at V and 4 bases at J, with 13 bases between. For the CDR3, the DNA is TGTGCCAGTACCCCGGGCAGGTCCTATGGCTACACCTTC. This codes for CASTPGRSYGYTF.

The chain carries TRBV5-4 and TRBJ1-2; the match to TRBD1 covers 8 bases. The CDR3 runs 15 residues. Germline V gene lookup returns CDR1 SGHNT and CDR2 YYREEE (reference sequence). V gave up 3 bases and J gave up 3 bases; unmatched junction bases: 7. This CDR3 reads CASSSSGGGDYGYTF. Here the CDR3 DNA reads TGTGCCAGCAGCTCTTCAGGGGGCGGCGACTATGGCTACACCTTC. The whole variable domain, remainder taken from reference TRBV5-4 and TRBJ1-2, is ETGVTQSPTHLIKTRGQQVTLRCSSQSGHNTVSWYQQALGQGPQFIFQYYREEENGRGNFPPRFSGLQFPNYSSELNVNALELDDSALYLCASSSSGGGDYGYTFGSGTRLTVV.

The rearrangement uses TRBV6-6 and TRBJ1-1; the D is unclear. Per the germline V gene, CDR1 is MNHNY and CDR2 is SVGAGI (reference sequence). CDR3 length equals 14 residues. Trimming stripped 2 bases from V and 0 bases from J, with 7 bases between. The chain's CDR3 is CASSYGGVNTEAFF. In DNA, the CDR3 is TGTGCCAGCAGTTACGGCGGTGTGAACACTGAAGCTTTCTTT.

The CDR3 bases are TGTGCCAGCGAAACCGGGACGGACTACAATGAGCAGTTCTTC. Translated, it gives CASETGTDYNEQFF. This chain joins TRBV28 and TRBJ2-1; D is possibly TRBD1 or TRBD2 (5 bases each). Trimming left V 8 bases short and J 3 bases short, with 14 bases between. The length of the CDR3 is 14 residues. CDR1 and CDR2 from the germline V gene are MDHEN and SYDVKM.

The chain combines TRBV10-3 with TRBJ1-4; D unresolved. There are 14 residues in the CDR3. Germline V CDR1 and CDR2: ENHRY, SYGVKD. Trimming left V 3 bases short and J 4 bases short, with 9 bases between. CDR3 coding DNA: TGTGCCATCAGTGACCCGGATCTTAATGAAAAACTGTTTTTT. Translation gives CAISDPDLNEKLFF.

The sample holds one count of this clone. The V and J genes are TRBV5-5 and TRBJ2-3; a possible D gene is TRBD1 (6 bases). Germline CDR1 SGHKS, CDR2 YYEKEE (reference sequence). The CDR3 loop spans 15 amino acids. V was trimmed by 4 bases and J by 0 bases, leaving 12 bases between them. DNA for the CDR3: TGTGCCAGCAGCACTCGGACAGTAAGCACAGATACGCAGTATTTT. This sequence encodes CASSTRTVSTDTQYF.

The chain recombines TRBV27 with TRBJ2-5, with 10 nucleotides matching TRBD1. The junction had 3 bases not matched to a gene; V was cut back by 5 bases and J by 3 bases. The CDR3 loop spans 14 amino acids. Germline lookup yields CDR1 MNHEY and CDR2 SMNVEV (reference sequence). The CDR3 nucleotides read TGTGCCAGCAGTGACGGGACAGGGGAAGAGACCCAGTACTTC. Its translation: CASSDGTGEETQYF.

The chain recombines TRBV6-1 with TRBJ1-1; maybe TRBD1 (6 bases). Germline assignment: CDR1 MNHNS and CDR2 SASEGT. Trimming removed 3 bases at V and 4 bases at J, with 15 bases between. The CDR3 spans 15 residues. The CDR3 coding sequence is TGTGCCAGCAGTGAGAGAGGGGGGTCGGGCACTGAAGCTTTCTTT. Translating it yields CASSERGGSGTEAFF.